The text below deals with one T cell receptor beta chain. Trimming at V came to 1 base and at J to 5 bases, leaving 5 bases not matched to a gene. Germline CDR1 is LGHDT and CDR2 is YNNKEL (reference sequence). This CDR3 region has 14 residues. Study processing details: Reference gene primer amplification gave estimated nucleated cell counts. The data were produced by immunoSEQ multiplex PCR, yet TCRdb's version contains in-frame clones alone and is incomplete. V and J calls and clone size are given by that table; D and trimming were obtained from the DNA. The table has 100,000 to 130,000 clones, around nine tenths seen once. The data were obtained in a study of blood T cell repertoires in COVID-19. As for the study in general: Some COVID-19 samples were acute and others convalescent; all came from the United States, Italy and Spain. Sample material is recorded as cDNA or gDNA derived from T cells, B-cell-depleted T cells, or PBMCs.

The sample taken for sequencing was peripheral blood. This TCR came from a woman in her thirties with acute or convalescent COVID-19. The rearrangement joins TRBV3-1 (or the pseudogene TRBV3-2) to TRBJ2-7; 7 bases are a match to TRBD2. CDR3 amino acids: CASSQGGGSDEQYF. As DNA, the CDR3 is TGTGCCAGCAGCCAAGGAGGCGGGAGCGACGAGCAGTACTTC.